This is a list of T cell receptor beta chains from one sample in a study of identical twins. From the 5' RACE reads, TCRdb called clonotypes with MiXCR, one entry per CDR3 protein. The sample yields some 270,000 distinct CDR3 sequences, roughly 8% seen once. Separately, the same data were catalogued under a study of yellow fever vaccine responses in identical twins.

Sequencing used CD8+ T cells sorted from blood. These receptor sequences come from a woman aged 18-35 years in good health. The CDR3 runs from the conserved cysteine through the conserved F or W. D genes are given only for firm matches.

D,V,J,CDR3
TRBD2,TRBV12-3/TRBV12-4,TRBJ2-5,CASSLYRGGFYQETQYF
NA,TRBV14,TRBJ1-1,CASSSGADTEAFF
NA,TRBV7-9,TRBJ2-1,CASSLGTREQFF
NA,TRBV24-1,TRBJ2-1,CATSDLQRDNEQFF
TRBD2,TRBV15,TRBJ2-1,CATSGTSGTREQFF
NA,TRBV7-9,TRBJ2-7,CASSQPGAYEQYF
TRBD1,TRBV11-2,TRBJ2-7,CASSFGTGDTFEQYF
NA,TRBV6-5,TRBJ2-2,CASSSTYGELFF
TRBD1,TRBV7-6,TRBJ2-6,CASSTGTGSGANVLTF
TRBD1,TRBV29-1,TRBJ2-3,CSVLDSGTGVTDTQYF
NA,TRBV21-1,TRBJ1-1,CASSKEGQTGMNTEAFF
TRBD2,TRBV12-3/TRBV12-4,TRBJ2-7,CASTLPTSGSPYEQYF
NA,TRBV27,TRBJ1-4,CASSLSMGDGPNEKLFF
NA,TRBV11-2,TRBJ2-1,CASSLYLLESSYNEQFF
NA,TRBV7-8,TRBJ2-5,CASSLVEGEVWETQYF